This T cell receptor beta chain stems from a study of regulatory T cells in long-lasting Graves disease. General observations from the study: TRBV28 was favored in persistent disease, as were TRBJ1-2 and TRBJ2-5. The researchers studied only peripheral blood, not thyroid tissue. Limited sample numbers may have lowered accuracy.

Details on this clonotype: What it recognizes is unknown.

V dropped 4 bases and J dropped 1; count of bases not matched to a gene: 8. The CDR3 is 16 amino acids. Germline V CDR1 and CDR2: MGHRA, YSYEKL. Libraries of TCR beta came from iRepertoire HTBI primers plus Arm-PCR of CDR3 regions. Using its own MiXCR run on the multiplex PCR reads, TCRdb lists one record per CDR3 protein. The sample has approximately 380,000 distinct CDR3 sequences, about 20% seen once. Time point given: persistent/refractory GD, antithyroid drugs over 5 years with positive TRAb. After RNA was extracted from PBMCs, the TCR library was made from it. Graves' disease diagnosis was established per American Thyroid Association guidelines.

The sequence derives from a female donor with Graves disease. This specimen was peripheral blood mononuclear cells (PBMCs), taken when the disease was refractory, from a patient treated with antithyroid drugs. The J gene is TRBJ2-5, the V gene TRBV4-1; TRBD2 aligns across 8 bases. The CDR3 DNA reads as TGCGCCAGCAGCCCCGTAGCGGGATATCGCCAAGAGACCCAGTACTTC. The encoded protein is CASSPVAGYRQETQYF.